A single sample gave rise to the 10 T cell receptor beta chains below, sequenced in a study of T cells in Graves' hyperthyroidism and ophthalmopathy. Template material for amplifying TCR beta CDR3 regions consisted of RNA transcripts. Using the HTBI primer set, a first-round RT-PCR was run on the TCR CDR3. One entry per CDR3 protein, called by TCRdb with MiXCR from the multiplex PCR reads. The sample shows 380,000 or so distinct CDR3 sequences, under 20% of them seen only once. Sequenced: blood. These TCRs come from a woman aged 18-35 years with Graves' hyperthyroidism.

The CDR3 protein is CSARFTGETEAFF. In DNA form, the CDR3 reads TGCAGTGCTAGGTTTACAGGGGAAACTGAAGCTTTCTTT. The chain combines TRBV20-1 with TRBJ1-1, with TRBD1 identical over 7 bases. The CDR3 loop spans 13 amino acids. CDR1 and CDR2 from the germline V gene are DFQATT and SNEGSKA (reference sequence). V shed 3 bases and J 5 bases; nucleotides not matched to a gene: 6.

This clonotype was seen at least ten times. A much larger clone sits a single nucleotide away, making a read error possible. The V call is TRBV3-1, the J call TRBJ2-7, with D hard to call. The germline gives CDR1 LGHDT, CDR2 YNNKEL (reference sequence). The CDR3 length is 12 residues. Deletions cut 4 bases from V and 0 bases from J, with 4 bases between. The CDR3 sequence: CASSRISYEQYF. The CDR3 nucleotides are TGTGCCAGCAGCCGTATCTCCTACGAGCAGTACTTC.

The rearrangement links TRBV2 to TRBJ2-7; 9 nucleotides agree with TRBD1. Germline values: CDR1 SNHLY, CDR2 FYNNEI. This CDR3 comprises 16 residues. V was pared by 4 bases and J by 5 bases, with 12 bases of the junction left unmatched. The CDR3 DNA reads as TGTGCCAGCAGTGTGGAACAGGGGGCCTCAGGGAACGAGCAGTACTTC. It is translated as CASSVEQGASGNEQYF.

There are many counts of this clonotype. The chain is built from TRBV6-5 and TRBJ2-5; 9 bases fit TRBD2. V gave up 2 bases and J gave up 0 bases; unmatched junction bases: 10. This CDR3 comprises 18 residues. Germline lookup yields CDR1 MNHEY and CDR2 SVGAGI. In nucleotides, the CDR3 is TGTGCCAGCAGTTACGCCCCCACTAGCGGGTCGTACCAAGAGACCCAGTACTTC. This gives the protein CASSYAPTSGSYQETQYF.

As to this clonotype: This may be a read error, as it is one base from a much larger clone. CDR3 coding DNA: TGTGCCAGCAGCTGGGGGAGGGGAAGTAATCAGTCCCAGCATTTT. Its protein is CASSWGRGSNQSQHF. The chain combines TRBV5-5 with TRBJ1-5; the D gene is possibly TRBD1 (5 bases). Germline lookup yields CDR1 SGHKS and CDR2 YYEKEE (reference sequence). The CDR3 has 15 residues.

This clonotype occurred a few times. The junction and the germline gene differ at one end; a read error may be behind it. The chain couples TRBV30 to TRBJ1-1; a possible D gene is TRBD1 (6 bases). CDR3 size: 14 residues. Germline CDR1 is GTSNPN and CDR2 is SVGIG (reference sequence). The CDR3 is CAWTGQLMNTEACF. DNA of the CDR3: TGTGCCTGGACTGGACAGCTCATGAACACTGAAGCTTGCTTT.

This clonotype has a count of ten or more. The rearrangement joins TRBV19 to TRBJ2-5; D is unclear. Trimming left V 2 bases short and J 0 bases short, with 13 bases between. Germline values: CDR1 LNHDA, CDR2 SQIVND (reference sequence). The CDR3 consists of 16 residues. The CDR3: CASSIRPRQYQETQYF. The CDR3 nucleotides read TGTGCCAGTAGTATACGCCCCCGCCAGTACCAAGAGACCCAGTACTTC. The variable domain in full, completed from reference TRBV19 and TRBJ2-5, reads DGGITQSPKYLFRKEGQNVTLSCEQNLNHDAMYWYRQDPGQGLRLIYYSQIVNDFQKGDIAEGYSVSREKKESFPLTVTSAQKNPTAFYLCASSIRPRQYQETQYFGPGTRLLVL.

Many counts were recorded for this clonotype. The gene calls are TRBV11-2 and TRBJ1-1; D remains ambiguous. Trimming shortened V by 0 bases and J by 7 bases, and 9 bases separated the two germline ends. Germline values: CDR1 SGHAT, CDR2 FQNNGV. The CDR3 extends over 13 amino acids. The CDR3 DNA reads TGTGCCAGCAGCTTAGATGGAGGGAATGAAGCTTTCTTT. As protein: CASSLDGGNEAFF.

This clonotype was counted a few times. Possible read error: a much larger clone is one base away. The chain has TRBV12-3 or TRBV12-4 and TRBJ1-1; TRBD1 might be the D (5 bases). This CDR3 has 13 amino acids. The DNA of the CDR3 is TGTGCCAGCAGAGAAGGGGTGTACACTGAAGCTTGCTTT. Its translation is CASREGVYTEACF.

This clonotype was detected a few times. The V gene is TRBV20-1, the J gene TRBJ1-5, with D possibly being TRBD1 (5 bases). V lost 1 base, J lost 5 bases, and 12 bases lay in between. Germline CDR1 reads DFQATT; CDR2 reads SNEGSKA (reference sequence). The CDR3 totals 14 residues. The CDR3 reads CSARGNRMHQPQHF. CDR3 DNA: TGCAGTGCTAGAGGGAACAGGATGCATCAGCCCCAGCATTTT.